These 27 T cell receptor beta chains were sequenced from one sample in a study of CD8 T cells in ankylosing spondylitis. TCRdb used MiXCR to reprocess the 5' RACE reads, holding one entry per CDR3 protein. The profile shows 380,000 or so distinct CDR3 sequences, 20% to 25% of them singletons. Source material: blood, either unsorted or a sorted T cell fraction (not recorded which). The receptors were sampled from a male donor with ankylosing spondylitis or in good health (not recorded which).

This chain uses TRBV7-9 with TRBJ2-7; maybe TRBD2 (5 bases). V lost 5 bases and J lost 0, with 8 bases in between. The CDR3 sequence is 13 residues long. The germline V gene encodes CDR1 SEHNR and CDR2 FQNEAQ (reference sequence). The CDR3: CASSMGSSYEQYF. CDR3 bases: TGTGCCAGCAGCATGGGGAGCTCCTACGAGCAGTACTTC. Filled out from reference TRBV7-9 and TRBJ2-7, the complete variable domain reads DTGVSQNPRHKITKRGQNVTFRCDPISEHNRLYWYRQTLGQGPEFLTYFQNEAQLEKSRLLSDRFSAERPKGSFSTLEIQRTEQGDSAMYLCASSMGSSYEQYFGPGTRLTVT.

The CDR3: CASSLSGRVEQYF. The CDR3 DNA is TGTGCCAGCAGTTTATCGGGCAGGGTAGAACAGTACTTC. The chain carries TRBV27 and TRBJ2-7, with D possibly matching TRBD1 (5 bases). Trimming left V 0 bases short and J 10 bases short, with 13 bases between. Germline V lookup: CDR1 MNHEY, CDR2 SMNVEV (reference sequence). The CDR3 has 13 amino acids.

This clonotype was detected a few times. J is TRBJ2-7 and V is TRBV20-1; D call uncertain. This CDR3 is 15 amino acids long. Germline CDR1 is DFQATT and CDR2 is SNEGSKA (reference sequence). The V end was cut by 0 bases, the J end by 7 bases, with 19 bases between. CDR3 sequence: CSARDHIESLLEQYF. The CDR3 nucleotides read TGCAGTGCTAGAGATCATATAGAATCCCTTTTGGAGCAGTACTTC.

The chain uses TRBV29-1 and TRBJ2-3, with unresolved D. The germline CDR1 and CDR2 sequences are SQVTM and ANQGSEA. CDR3 length equals 11 residues. V dropped 5 bases and J dropped 4 bases, with 7 bases sitting between them. The CDR3 sequence: CSVLKSDTQYF. DNA of the CDR3: TGCAGCGTTCTCAAGTCAGATACGCAGTATTTT.

This clonotype was recorded once. V gene TRBV7-9 combines with J gene TRBJ2-5; 7 positions agree with TRBD2. Looked up from germline, CDR1 is SEHNR and CDR2 is FQNEAQ (reference sequence). V trimming: 5 bases; J trimming: 2 bases; junction bases outside the gene matches: 8. The CDR3 covers 15 residues. The CDR3 loop reads CASSRGGPFQETQYF. The DNA of the CDR3 is TGTGCCAGCAGCCGCGGGGGACCCTTTCAAGAGACCCAGTACTTC.

The chain has TRBV2 and TRBJ2-7; TRBD1 aligns across 7 bases. The CDR3 is 13 residues long. J gave up 6 bases and V 0 bases, and 2 bases lay outside the gene matches. Germline V gene data show CDR1 as SNHLY and CDR2 as FYNNEI. The chain's CDR3 is CASSEADRVEQYF. CDR3 in DNA: TGTGCCAGCAGTGAAGCTGACAGGGTCGAGCAGTACTTC.

This clonotype was observed at least ten times. The chain uses TRBV7-8 and TRBJ2-3; D assignment may be TRBD1 or TRBD2 (5 bases each). The V end lost 5 bases, the J end lost 0 bases, and 9 bases lay between the germline ends. From germline, CDR1 is SGHVS and CDR2 FQNEAQ. CDR3 size: 14 residues. CDR3 DNA sequence: TGTGCCAGCAGCCTATGGGACAGCACAGATACGCAGTATTTT. Translated: CASSLWDSTDTQYF.

This clonotype was counted only a few times. The J gene is TRBJ2-1, the V gene TRBV2; possibly TRBD2 for D (6 bases). Germline V gene data show CDR1 as SNHLY and CDR2 as FYNNEI. V was cut by 4 bases and J by 0 bases, with 13 bases left in between. This CDR3 region has 16 residues. DNA for the CDR3: TGTGCCAGCAGTGTGTTAGGCGGGATCTCCTACAATGAGCAGTTCTTC. Protein: CASSVLGGISYNEQFF. The whole variable domain, filled in from reference TRBV2 and TRBJ2-1, reads EPEVTQTPSHQVTQMGQEVILRCVPISNHLYFYWYRQILGQKVEFLVSFYNNEISEKSEIFDDQFSVERPDGSNFTLKIRSTKLEDSAMYFCASSVLGGISYNEQFFGPGTRLTVL.

This clonotype has a single count. This rearrangement joins TRBV2 to TRBJ2-7; possibly TRBD1 for D (5 bases). The CDR3 has 14 amino acids. CDR1 SNHLY and CDR2 FYNNEI come from the germline V gene. V was trimmed by 3 bases and J by 2 bases, leaving 11 bases between them. CDR3 residues: CASSESAGTYEQYF. Written as DNA, the CDR3 is TGTGCCAGCAGTGAGTCGGCAGGGACCTACGAGCAGTACTTC.

In this sample, this clonotype turned up a few times. This chain links TRBV20-1 with TRBJ2-7, with 9 bases aligning to TRBD2. Germline V gene lookup returns CDR1 DFQATT and CDR2 SNEGSKA (reference sequence). V shed 5 bases and J 4 bases; nucleotides not matched to a gene: 15. CDR3 size: 16 residues. CDR3 nucleotides: TGCAGTGCTGCCCCTAACGAGCGGGGGGCCCCTTACGAGCAGTACTTC. It is translated as CSAAPNERGAPYEQYF.

This clonotype showed up just a few times. As DNA, the CDR3 is TGTGCCAGCAGTTGGTCTGCCTATAATTCACCCCTCCACTTT. Protein product: CASSWSAYNSPLHF. The genes are TRBV27 and TRBJ1-6; D gene uncertain. Germline V gene sequence: CDR1 MNHEY, CDR2 SMNVEV (reference sequence). The CDR3 length is 14 residues. Trimming took 4 bases from V and 2 from J, leaving 6 bases between them.

This clonotype was observed a handful of times. The rearrangement links TRBV20-1 to TRBJ2-1; D not resolved. Between the trimmed V and J ends, which lost 6 bases and 2 bases, there was a span of 5 bases. Looked up from germline, CDR1 is DFQATT and CDR2 is SNEGSKA (reference sequence). This CDR3 is built from 11 residues. DNA for the CDR3: TGCAGTGCGGGGACCTACAATGAGCAGTTCTTC. Translating gives CSAGTYNEQFF.

J is TRBJ1-2 and V is TRBV10-3, with no clear D. V dropped 0 bases and J dropped 5 bases, with 7 bases sitting between them. CDR3 size: 13 residues. Looked up from germline, CDR1 is ENHRY and CDR2 is SYGVKD. In DNA form, the CDR3 reads TGTGCCATCAGTGAGTCGATCGGGTATGGCTACACCTTC. Translated, it gives CAISESIGYGYTF.

The chain couples TRBV7-2 to TRBJ2-1; 11 nucleotides match TRBD2. Germline-derived CDR1 and CDR2 are SGHTA and FQGNSA. The CDR3 extends over 15 amino acids. J was trimmed by 7 bases and V by 5 bases; bases with no gene match: 7. CDR3 loop: CASSRSGGATNEQFF. DNA for the CDR3: TGTGCCAGCAGCCGTAGCGGGGGGGCCACGAATGAGCAGTTCTTC.

V gene TRBV29-1 combines with J gene TRBJ2-7; no reliable D call. Trimming removed 6 bases from V and 5 bases from J, with 8 bases in between. This CDR3 contains 10 residues. CDR1 is SQVTM and CDR2 is ANQGSEA in the germline V gene. In DNA form, the CDR3 reads TGCAGCGTAGTACTCGACGAGCAGTACTTC. It codes for CSVVLDEQYF.

This clonotype was seen more than once but under ten times. The chain uses TRBV3-1 and TRBJ2-3; a possible D gene is TRBD1 (6 bases). There are 16 residues in the CDR3. V shed 0 bases and J shed 2 bases, with 12 bases lying between them. Germline lookup yields CDR1 LGHDT and CDR2 YNNKEL (reference sequence). This CDR3 reads CASSQDVDRITDTQYF. CDR3 DNA: TGTGCCAGCAGCCAAGATGTGGACAGAATCACAGATACGCAGTATTTT.

This clonotype has more than one count but fewer than ten. The V and J genes are TRBV10-3 and TRBJ2-2, with 9 positions matching TRBD1. The CDR3 runs 18 residues. Germline assignment: CDR1 ENHRY and CDR2 SYGVKD. After removal of 6 bases from V and 5 bases from J, the junction contained 16 bases not matched to a gene. The CDR3 spells CAISDPGTGIGETGELFF. The CDR3 DNA follows: TGTGCCATCAGCGACCCCGGGACAGGGATCGGCGAAACCGGGGAGCTGTTTTTT.

V usage is TRBV14 and J usage is TRBJ2-1; 12 bases are shared with TRBD2. Trimming removed 0 bases from V and 9 bases from J; junction bases left unmatched: 9. Germline V lookup: CDR1 SGHDN, CDR2 FVKESK. The CDR3 contains 17 residues. DNA of the CDR3: TGTGCCAGCAGCCAAGATATTAGGACTAGCGGGGACTTTGAGCAGTTCTTC. Translated: CASSQDIRTSGDFEQFF.

The chain joins TRBV4-2 to TRBJ2-1; 8 nucleotides line up with TRBD1. Germline values: CDR1 LGHNA, CDR2 YNFKEQ. The CDR3 runs 17 residues. Trimming cost V 3 bases and J 0 bases; bases outside gene matches: 7. As DNA, the CDR3 is TGTGCCAGCAGCCACCCGGACAGGGTAAGCTCCTACAATGAGCAGTTCTTC. Protein: CASSHPDRVSSYNEQFF.

V and J are TRBV7-9 and TRBJ2-1; TRBD2 agrees at 9 bases. V shed 1 base and J 2 bases; nucleotides not matched to a gene: 6. The CDR3 has 17 amino acids. Germline loops: CDR1 SEHNR, CDR2 FQNEAQ (reference sequence). The CDR3 nucleotides are TGTGCCAGCAGCTTAGTGGGGCTAGCGGGGACCTACAATGAGCAGTTCTTC. This translates into CASSLVGLAGTYNEQFF.

The chain employs TRBV2 and TRBJ1-3, with 7 nucleotides matching TRBD1. V shed 11 bases, J shed 4 bases, and the junction held 5 bases outside the gene matches. The CDR3 length is 12 residues. CDR1 and CDR2 from the germline V gene are SNHLY and FYNNEI. The CDR3 DNA reads as TGTGCCGACAGGGCGTCCGGAAACACCATATATTTT. As protein: CADRASGNTIYF.

The J gene is TRBJ2-3, the V gene TRBV4-2; D not certain. Trimming removed 8 bases at V and 3 bases at J, with 9 bases between. Germline CDR1 LGHNA, CDR2 YNFKEQ. This CDR3 is 12 amino acids long. The DNA of the CDR3 is TGTGCCAGCGGCTATGGGACAGATACGCAGTATTTT. Translation gives CASGYGTDTQYF.

V and J are TRBV4-1 and TRBJ2-3; perhaps TRBD1 as D (6 bases). The CDR3 extends over 15 amino acids. With 2 bases removed from V and 2 bases from J, the gap between germline ends came to 11 bases. Germline lookup yields CDR1 MGHRA and CDR2 YSYEKL. The CDR3 DNA sequence: TGCGCCAGCAGCCAATTTCGACAGGACACAGATACGCAGTATTTT. It specifies CASSQFRQDTDTQYF.

This clonotype occurred a few times. The chain recombines TRBV10-3 with TRBJ2-2, with TRBD2 identical over 8 bases. In germline, CDR1 is ENHRY, CDR2 SYGVKD. V trimming: 9 bases; J trimming: 3 bases; junction bases outside the gene matches: 12. The CDR3 extends over 16 amino acids. The CDR3: CAISGPGLEHTGELFF. The DNA for the CDR3 is TGTGCCATAAGCGGCCCGGGACTAGAGCACACCGGGGAGCTGTTTTTT.

The chain carries TRBV2 and TRBJ1-2; D is possibly TRBD1 (6 bases). Germline CDR1 is SNHLY and CDR2 is FYNNEI. The CDR3 extends over 13 amino acids. V lost 5 bases and J lost 4, with 11 bases in between. CDR3 in amino acids: CASSYREGYGYTF. The CDR3 nucleotides are TGTGCCAGCAGTTACAGGGAGGGCTATGGCTACACCTTC.

As concerns this clonotype: A clone one base away is much larger, so this may be a read error. The chain employs TRBV2 and TRBJ2-5; no clear D gene. CDR3 length equals 10 residues. With 4 bases removed from V and 4 bases from J, the gap between germline ends came to 1 base. CDR1 is SNHLY, CDR2 FYNNEI, per germline. CDR3 DNA sequence: TGTGCCAGCAGTGTAGAGACCCAGTACTTC. This sequence encodes CASSVETQYF.

The chain recombines TRBV10-1 with TRBJ1-3; D is unresolved. Germline CDR1 WNHNN, CDR2 SYGVQD (reference sequence). The CDR3 sequence is 15 residues long. V dropped 6 bases and J dropped 9 bases, with 21 bases sitting between them. CDR3 bases: TGCGCCAGCAGCCCCACCGGTGGATCCGTAGGCACCATATATTTT. Amino acid sequence: CASSPTGGSVGTIYF.